This T cell receptor beta chain is from a study of T cell changes during pregnancy in multiple sclerosis. V gave up 2 bases and J gave up 2 bases, with 7 bases separating them. This CDR3 is built from 14 residues. Germline CDR1 and CDR2: SGHAT and FQNNGV. TCRdb's table, derived via immunoSEQ multiplex PCR, lists solely in-frame clones and lacks some. The table has some 93,000 clones, about nine tenths seen once. This clonotype was sampled from a female donor in good health, enrolled as a control in a pregnancy study. The V and J genes are TRBV11-2 and TRBJ1-3; a weak D match, TRBD1 (5 bases). This specimen was peripheral blood, taken after pregnancy. The CDR3 loop is CASSLPGTGNTIYF. Written as DNA, the CDR3 is TGTGCCAGCAGCTTACCAGGGACTGGAAACACCATATATTTT. Complete variable domain (other parts from reference TRBV11-2 and TRBJ1-3): EAGVAQSPRYKIIEKRQSVAFWCNPISGHATLYWYQQILGQGPKLLIQFQNNGVVDDSQLPKDRFSAERLKGVDSTLKIQPAKLEDSAVYLCASSLPGTGNTIYFGEGSWLTVV.